The 14 T cell receptor beta chains below all came from one sample that was sequenced in a study of OX40 agonist ivuxolimab in advanced cancers. Only in-frame clones appear in the TCRdb table, and some are missing; sequencing was by immunoSEQ multiplex PCR. The sample holds some 60,000 clones, around 86% seen once. Sequencing used CD4+ or CD8+ T cells sorted from blood, obtained in a trial of the OX40 agonist ivuxolimab. The receptors derive from an adult with an advanced solid tumor such as melanoma, head and neck, liver or kidney cancer.

This clone was observed a single time. V gene TRBV19 combines with J gene TRBJ1-1; TRBD1 is a possible D gene (6 bases). CDR3 length: 14 residues. Trimming stripped 4 bases from V and 2 bases from J, with 11 bases between. Germline V gives CDR1 LNHDA, CDR2 SQIVND (reference sequence). CDR3 in amino acids: CASSRGQLNTEAFF. The CDR3 nucleotides are TGTGCCAGTAGTAGAGGACAGCTAAACACTGAAGCTTTCTTT.

The rearrangement uses TRBV10-1 and TRBJ1-3; no definite D call. From germline, CDR1 is WNHNN and CDR2 SYGVQD (reference sequence). With 3 bases removed from V and 2 bases from J, the gap between germline ends came to 5 bases. The CDR3 covers 13 residues. As DNA, the CDR3 is TGCGCCAGCAGTGACTACGCTGGAAACACCATATATTTT. It codes for CASSDYAGNTIYF.

This clone was seen a few times. Distinct nucleotide sequences in the sample also encode this CDR3. V and J are TRBV6-1 and TRBJ2-7; 10 bases align to TRBD2. V trimming: 1 base; J trimming: 0 bases; junction bases outside the gene matches: 0. The germline V gene has CDR1 MNHNS and CDR2 SASEGT. The CDR3 spans 15 residues. This chain's CDR3 is CASSEGLAGSYEQYF. The CDR3 DNA is TGTGCCAGCAGTGAAGGACTAGCGGGCTCCTACGAGCAGTACTTC.

CDR3 sequence (DNA): TGTGCCAGCAGCTTACTAGGACTAGGGAACACCGGGGAGCTGTTTTTT. It encodes CASSLLGLGNTGELFF. This chain uses TRBV7-2 with TRBJ2-2, with 7 nucleotides matching TRBD2. The CDR3 runs to 16 residues. Trimming removed 2 bases from V and 1 base from J; junction bases left unmatched: 4. Germline assignment: CDR1 SGHTA and CDR2 FQGNSA.

This chain joins TRBV18 and TRBJ2-2; D not resolved. The CDR3 has 16 amino acids. V was shortened by 3 bases and J by 0 bases, with 11 bases between the two germline ends. Germline CDR1 and CDR2: KGHSH and LQKENI. CDR3 nucleotide sequence: TGTGCCAGCTCACCGGCGCTCAGCGCGAACACCGGGGAGCTGTTTTTT. It translates to CASSPALSANTGELFF.

V gene TRBV7-2 combines with J gene TRBJ2-7; 9 bases map to TRBD1. This CDR3 has 15 residues. The junction had 6 bases not matched to a gene; V was cut back by 1 base and J by 5 bases. The germline V gene encodes CDR1 SGHTA and CDR2 FQGNSA. The CDR3 DNA reads TGTGCCAGCAGCTTAGTTGGGGACAGGGCTGACGAGCAGTACTTC. Amino acid sequence: CASSLVGDRADEQYF.

The CDR3 nucleotides read TGTGCCAGGGCGCAGGGAAGAGGTGGCTACACCTTC. It encodes CARAQGRGGYTF. The V call is TRBV5-4, the J call TRBJ1-2; TRBD1 is a possible D gene (5 bases). The CDR3 consists of 12 residues. CDR1 and CDR2 from the germline V gene are SGHNT and YYREEE (reference sequence). V lost 8 bases and J lost 7, with 15 bases in between.

Here the CDR3 reads CASSTQQDMNTEAFF. In DNA, the CDR3 is TGTGCCAGCAGCACCCAACAAGACATGAACACTGAAGCTTTCTTT. The chain carries TRBV21-1 and TRBJ1-1; the table's D call, TRBD1, was not checked against the DNA. TRBV21-1 is flagged as a pseudogene. This CDR3 region has 15 residues.

The rearrangement joins TRBV19 to TRBJ1-3, with 9 bases identical to TRBD1. The CDR3 consists of 13 residues. After removal of 7 bases from V and 4 bases from J, the junction contained 2 bases not matched to a gene. Germline V gives CDR1 LNHDA, CDR2 SQIVND (reference sequence). The CDR3 protein is CASMGTGGNTIYF. In DNA form, the CDR3 reads TGTGCCAGTATGGGGACAGGGGGAAACACCATATATTTT.

The V gene is TRBV18, the J gene TRBJ2-2, with a possible D match to TRBD1 (6 bases). V was clipped by 3 bases and J by 7 bases, with 18 bases between them. There are 16 residues in the CDR3. CDR1 KGHSH and CDR2 LQKENI come from the germline V gene. In DNA, the CDR3 is TGTGCCAGCTCACCTTGGGACATGGATACACTCGGGGAGCTGTTTTTT. Translated, it gives CASSPWDMDTLGELFF. The variable domain in full, with the rest retrieved from reference TRBV18 and TRBJ2-2, is NAGVMQNPRHLVRRRGQEARLRCSPMKGHSHVYWYRQLPEEGLKFMVYLQKENIIDESGMPKERFSAEFPKEGPSILRIQQVVRGDSAAYFCASSPWDMDTLGELFFGEGSRLTVL.

The V call is TRBV28, the J call TRBJ2-2, with no clear D. The CDR3 sequence is 13 residues long. Germline-derived CDR1 and CDR2 are MDHEN and SYDVKM. Trimming took off 8 bases at V and 0 bases at J, with 7 bases between the two ends. The CDR3 protein is CASGDANTGELFF. For the CDR3, the DNA is TGTGCCAGCGGCGACGCGAACACCGGGGAGCTGTTTTTT.

The V call is TRBV19, the J call TRBJ2-7, with TRBD1 identical over 7 bases. V was pared by 5 bases and J by 3 bases, with 10 bases of the junction left unmatched. Germline V gives CDR1 LNHDA, CDR2 SQIVND (reference sequence). The CDR3 has 15 residues. CDR3 in DNA: TGTGCCAGTAGTGCAGACAGGGTGGGTAACTACGAGCAGTACTTC. This sequence encodes CASSADRVGNYEQYF.

V usage is TRBV28 and J usage is TRBJ1-1; possible D gene TRBD1, 5 bases. This CDR3 contains 12 residues. Per the germline V gene, CDR1 is MDHEN and CDR2 is SYDVKM. The V gene lost 1 base and the J gene lost 13 bases, with 13 bases spanning the gap. CDR3 loop: CASSLLGAEVFF. CDR3 DNA: TGTGCCAGCAGTTTATTAGGGGCTGAGGTTTTCTTT.

The chain recombines TRBV9 with TRBJ2-1; either TRBD1 or TRBD2 may fit D (6 bases each). CDR3 length: 14 residues. Germline CDR1 is SGDLS and CDR2 is YYNGEE. The ends were cut back, 0 bases at V and 13 bases at J, with 17 bases in the middle. The CDR3 bases are TGTGCCAGCAGCGTAGGGGGGGCGCAGATCAAACAGTTCTTC. It yields the protein CASSVGGAQIKQFF.